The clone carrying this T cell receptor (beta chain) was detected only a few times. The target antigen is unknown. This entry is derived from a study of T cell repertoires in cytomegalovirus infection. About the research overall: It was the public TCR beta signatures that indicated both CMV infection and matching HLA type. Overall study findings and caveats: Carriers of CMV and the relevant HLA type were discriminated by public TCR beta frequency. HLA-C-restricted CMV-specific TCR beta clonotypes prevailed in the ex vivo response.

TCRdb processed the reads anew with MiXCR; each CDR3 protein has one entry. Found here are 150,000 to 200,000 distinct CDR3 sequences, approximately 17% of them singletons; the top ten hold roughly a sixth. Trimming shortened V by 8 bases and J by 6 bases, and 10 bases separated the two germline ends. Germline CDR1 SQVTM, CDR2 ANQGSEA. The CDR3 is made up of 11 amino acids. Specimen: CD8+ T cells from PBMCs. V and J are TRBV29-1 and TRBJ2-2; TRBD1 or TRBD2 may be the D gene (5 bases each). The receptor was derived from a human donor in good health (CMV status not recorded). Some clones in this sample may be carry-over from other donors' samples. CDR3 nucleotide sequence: TGCAGCCTGGGGGTATCCGGGGAGCTGTTTTTT. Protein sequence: CSLGVSGELFF.